Following are 14 T cell receptor beta chains from one sample sequenced in a study of shared clonotypes between healthy human individuals. Assay: immunoSEQ multiplex PCR; the TCRdb copy retains only in-frame clones and omits some. This sample yields approximately 1.9 million clones, of which 85% to 95% are seen a single time; roughly 1.7% belongs to the top ten. The naive CD8 fraction comprised CD45RO-negative cells positively selected for CCR7 and excluded terminally differentiated effector memory CD45RA+ cells. What was sequenced was naive CD8+ T cells from PBMCs. Receptors originate from a young man in good health. Some clones in this sample may be carry-over from other donors' samples.

This clone was picked up a small number of times. The chain uses TRBV15 and TRBJ1-5; D is unclear. There are 14 residues in the CDR3. The V end lost 0 bases, the J end lost 4 bases, and 7 bases lay between the germline ends. Germline V CDR1 and CDR2: LNHNV, YYDKDF (reference sequence). The CDR3 loop is CATSRDIQNQPQHF. CDR3 DNA: TGTGCCACCAGCAGAGACATACAGAATCAGCCCCAGCATTTT.

The chain joins TRBV27 to TRBJ1-1; no clear D. Trimming stripped 3 bases from V and 6 bases from J, with 11 bases between. This CDR3 has 13 residues. CDR1 MNHEY and CDR2 SMNVEV come from the germline V gene (reference sequence). The DNA of the CDR3 is TGTGCCAGCAGTTTCAGCGGGATCGCTGAAGCTTTCTTT. Encoded protein: CASSFSGIAEAFF.

V gene TRBV5-1 combines with J gene TRBJ1-1; D gene uncertain. CDR1 and CDR2 from the germline V gene are SGHRS and YFSETQ. Trimming took off 2 bases at V and 6 bases at J, with 17 bases between the two ends. This CDR3 has 15 residues. CDR3 nucleotides: TGCGCCAGCAGCTTCTCTCCTGGGTGGGAATCTGAAGCTTTCTTT. Protein: CASSFSPGWESEAFF.

This chain connects TRBV27 to TRBJ1-4; D not certain. Germline V gene sequence: CDR1 MNHEY, CDR2 SMNVEV (reference sequence). The CDR3 runs to 12 residues. V lost 7 bases and J lost 8, with 11 bases in between. The CDR3 protein is CASTHAGEKLFF. CDR3 coding DNA: TGTGCCAGCACCCACGCCGGGGAAAAACTGTTTTTT.

This chain joins TRBV2 and TRBJ2-1, with D hard to call. Per germline, CDR1 SNHLY and CDR2 FYNNEI. CDR3 length equals 14 residues. V lost 0 bases and J lost 3, with 6 bases in between. The CDR3 region is CASSEAPGYNEQFF. The CDR3 bases are TGTGCCAGCAGTGAAGCCCCGGGCTACAATGAGCAGTTCTTC.

The rearrangement uses TRBV5-1 and TRBJ2-5, with D tentatively TRBD1 (5 bases). V lost 0 bases and J lost 3, with 9 bases in between. CDR1 and CDR2 from the germline V gene are SGHRS and YFSETQ. This CDR3 spans 14 amino acids. The DNA of the CDR3 is TGCGCCAGCAGCTTGGTACAGGTAGAAGAGACCCAGTACTTC. Translated: CASSLVQVEETQYF. Supplemented by reference TRBV5-1 and TRBJ2-5, the full variable domain reads KAGVTQTPRYLIKTRGQQVTLSCSPISGHRSVSWYQQTPGQGLQFLFEYFSETQRNKGNFPGRFSGRQFSNSRSEMNVSTLELGDSALYLCASSLVQVEETQYFGPGTRLLVL.

The J gene is TRBJ2-1, the V gene TRBV19; D might be TRBD1 (5 bases). The germline gives CDR1 LNHDA, CDR2 SQIVND (reference sequence). CDR3 length equals 13 residues. With 5 bases removed from V and 6 bases from J, the gap between germline ends came to 11 bases. Here the CDR3 DNA reads TGTGCCAGTAGTCTTTCCAGGGCCAATGAGCAGTTCTTC. Protein sequence: CASSLSRANEQFF.

This rearrangement joins TRBV7-6 to TRBJ2-3; D possibly corresponds to TRBD2 (6 bases). V was pared by 6 bases and J by 1 base, with 14 bases between. CDR3 length equals 15 residues. Germline V gene lookup returns CDR1 SGHVS and CDR2 FNYEAQ. The CDR3 loop reads CASSGGAPRTDTQYF. The CDR3 nucleotides are TGTGCCAGCAGTGGCGGGGCGCCACGCACAGATACGCAGTATTTT.

The chain employs TRBV11-2 and TRBJ2-5, with a weak D call TRBD2 (6 bases). The V end lost 5 bases, the J end lost 5 bases, and 18 bases lay between the germline ends. The CDR3 has 15 residues. CDR1 and CDR2 (germline): SGHAT, FQNNGV. CDR3 DNA: TGTGCCAGCAGCCCGGGGGTATCGGTTGTGGAGACCCAGTACTTC. Its protein is CASSPGVSVVETQYF.

V is TRBV6-1 and J is TRBJ1-1; no firm D call. Trimming removed 3 bases from V and 3 bases from J, with 14 bases in between. This CDR3 contains 15 residues. Germline CDR1 MNHNS, CDR2 SASEGT. The CDR3: CASSDLDPMDTEAFF. The CDR3 region has the DNA TGTGCCAGCAGTGATTTGGACCCTATGGACACTGAAGCTTTCTTT.

The CDR3 reads CASSLWRDQETQYF. CDR3 coding DNA: TGTGCCAGCAGCTTGTGGCGGGACCAAGAGACCCAGTACTTC. The genes are TRBV5-5 and TRBJ2-5, with a weak D call TRBD2 (5 bases). CDR3 length: 14 amino acids. Germline CDR1 is SGHKS and CDR2 is YYEKEE (reference sequence). V was trimmed by 1 base and J by 0 bases, leaving 7 bases between them.

This clone was picked up a small number of times. This chain uses TRBV7-6 with TRBJ2-2; D is unclear. CDR3 size: 15 residues. V lost 10 bases to trimming and J lost 0 bases, with 15 bases between them. Germline V gene data show CDR1 as SGHVS and CDR2 as FNYEAQ. As DNA, the CDR3 is TGTGCCACGGGCATTGGACCGTCGAACACCGGGGAGCTGTTTTTT. Amino acid sequence: CATGIGPSNTGELFF.

The chain uses TRBV28 and TRBJ2-1; 9 bases fit TRBD1. V shed 7 bases and J 2 bases; nucleotides not matched to a gene: 6. The CDR3 consists of 15 residues. Germline CDR1 is MDHEN and CDR2 is SYDVKM. The CDR3 is CASTHRDRAYNEQFF. In nucleotides, the CDR3 is TGTGCCAGCACTCACAGGGACAGGGCCTACAATGAGCAGTTCTTC.

This clone was observed once. The V call is TRBV10-3, the J call TRBJ2-5; 16 bases align to TRBD2. The CDR3 has 16 residues. Per the germline V gene, CDR1 is ENHRY and CDR2 is SYGVKD. The ends lost 6 bases at V and 5 bases at J; junction bases unmatched: 6. CDR3 residues: CAISQGLAGGPETQYF. In nucleotides, the CDR3 is TGTGCCATCAGCCAGGGACTAGCGGGAGGGCCGGAGACCCAGTACTTC.